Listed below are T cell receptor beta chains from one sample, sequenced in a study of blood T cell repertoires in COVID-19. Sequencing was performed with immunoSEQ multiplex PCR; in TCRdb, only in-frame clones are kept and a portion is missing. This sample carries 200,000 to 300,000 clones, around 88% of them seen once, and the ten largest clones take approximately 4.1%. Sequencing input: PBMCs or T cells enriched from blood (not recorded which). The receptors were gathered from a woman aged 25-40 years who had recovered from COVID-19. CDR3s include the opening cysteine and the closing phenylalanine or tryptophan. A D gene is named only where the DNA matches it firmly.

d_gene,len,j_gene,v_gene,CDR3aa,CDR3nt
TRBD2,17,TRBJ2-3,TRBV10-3,CAISESLAGGFADTQYF,TGTGCCATCAGTGAGTCACTAGCGGGAGGTTTTGCAGATACGCAGTATTTT
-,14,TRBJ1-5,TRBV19,CASTSDSFNQPQHF,TGTGCCAGTACCTCGGACAGTTTCAATCAGCCCCAGCATTTT
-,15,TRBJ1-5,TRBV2,CASTVEGGRSQPQHF,TGTGCCAGCACCGTGGAAGGGGGAAGGAGTCAGCCCCAGCATTTT
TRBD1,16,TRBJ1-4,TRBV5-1,CASSLMGQGAGEKLFF,TGCGCCAGCAGCTTGATGGGACAGGGGGCTGGTGAAAAACTGTTTTTT
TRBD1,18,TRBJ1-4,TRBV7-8,CASSPGDRSVATNEKLFF,TGTGCCAGCAGCCCAGGGGACAGGAGCGTTGCAACTAATGAAAAACTGTTTTTT
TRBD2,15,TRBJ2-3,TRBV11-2,CASSLPSGQTDTQYF,TGTGCCAGCAGCTTACCTAGCGGGCAGACAGATACGCAGTATTTT
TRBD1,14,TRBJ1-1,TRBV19,CASSKGQGNTEAFF,TGTGCCAGTAGTAAGGGACAGGGGAACACTGAAGCTTTCTTT
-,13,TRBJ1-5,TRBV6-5,CASSYGSRQPQHF,TGTGCCAGCAGTTATGGAAGCAGGCAGCCCCAGCATTTT
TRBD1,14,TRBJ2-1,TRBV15,CATSRPGQKNEQFF,TGTGCCACCAGCAGACCGGGACAGAAGAATGAGCAGTTCTTC
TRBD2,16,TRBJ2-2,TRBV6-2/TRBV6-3,CASSPAGTSGTGELFF,TGTGCCAGCAGTCCAGCAGGGACTAGCGGAACCGGGGAGCTGTTTTTT
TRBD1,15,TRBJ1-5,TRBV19,CASSIPRGLGQPQHF,TGTGCCAGTAGTATTCCCAGGGGGCTTGGTCAGCCCCAGCATTTT
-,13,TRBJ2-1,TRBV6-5,CASRASSYNEQFF,TGTGCCAGCAGAGCTAGCTCCTACAATGAGCAGTTCTTC
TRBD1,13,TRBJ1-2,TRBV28,CATRDSKNYGYTF,TGTGCCACCAGGGACAGCAAGAACTATGGCTACACCTTC